The rows below give T cell receptor beta chains drawn from one sample of a study of blood T cell repertoires in COVID-19. Using immunoSEQ multiplex PCR, the repertoire was profiled, and TCRdb retains in-frame clones only, with some absent. The sample records roughly 270,000 clones, roughly 86% being singletons. The material sequenced was peripheral blood. The receptors were gathered from a man aged 18-30 years with active or convalescent COVID-19. The CDR3 runs from the conserved cysteine through the conserved F or W. The order of the fields is J gene, V gene, D gene, clone size, CDR3 protein, CDR3 DNA. D genes are given only for firm matches. Clone size is shown for a subset of rows, as once, few, many or a class of expanded clone.

j_call: TRBJ2-7; v_call: TRBV9; d_call: TRBD1; clone_size: NA; cdr3_aa: CASSGDRGIPYEQYF; cdr3_nt: TGTGCCAGCAGCGGTGACAGGGGCATCCCCTACGAGCAGTACTTC
j_call: TRBJ1-2; v_call: TRBV5-1; d_call: NA; clone_size: NA; cdr3_aa: CASSFSGGNGYGYTF; cdr3_nt: TGCGCCAGCAGCTTCAGTGGAGGGAATGGCTATGGCTACACCTTC
j_call: TRBJ2-7; v_call: TRBV12-3/TRBV12-4; d_call: NA; clone_size: once; cdr3_aa: CASSLGSEGEQYF; cdr3_nt: TGTGCCAGCAGTTTAGGGTCAGAGGGCGAGCAGTACTTC
j_call: TRBJ2-7; v_call: TRBV9; d_call: NA; clone_size: NA; cdr3_aa: CASSVDPGTYEQYF; cdr3_nt: TGTGCCAGCAGCGTAGATCCAGGGACCTACGAGCAGTACTTC
j_call: TRBJ2-7; v_call: TRBV11-2; d_call: NA; clone_size: NA; cdr3_aa: CASFSPSRVHEQYF; cdr3_nt: TGTGCCAGCTTTTCCCCCTCCAGGGTCCACGAGCAGTACTTC
j_call: TRBJ1-2; v_call: TRBV7-9; d_call: TRBD1; clone_size: NA; cdr3_aa: CASSPGQGIYGYTF; cdr3_nt: TGTGCCAGCAGCCCGGGACAGGGGATCTATGGCTACACCTTC
j_call: TRBJ1-2; v_call: TRBV13; d_call: TRBD1; clone_size: NA; cdr3_aa: CASSKRPKTGDANYGYTF; cdr3_nt: TGTGCCAGCAGCAAGCGACCTAAGACAGGGGATGCGAACTATGGCTACACCTTC
j_call: TRBJ1-1; v_call: TRBV4-3; d_call: NA; clone_size: NA; cdr3_aa: CASSQGGGARNTEAFF; cdr3_nt: TGCGCCAGCAGCCAAGGGGGGGGCGCAAGGAACACTGAAGCTTTCTTT
j_call: TRBJ1-5; v_call: TRBV27; d_call: TRBD1; clone_size: once; cdr3_aa: CASSPGTGNQPQHF; cdr3_nt: TGTGCCAGCAGCCCGGGGACAGGGAATCAGCCCCAGCATTTT
j_call: TRBJ1-5; v_call: TRBV5-1; d_call: NA; clone_size: NA; cdr3_aa: CASSLSYGKYRDSNQPQHF; cdr3_nt: TGCGCCAGCAGCTTGAGTTACGGGAAATACAGAGATAGCAATCAGCCCCAGCATTTT
j_call: TRBJ1-2; v_call: TRBV12-3/TRBV12-4; d_call: NA; clone_size: NA; cdr3_aa: CASSFRMSGYTF; cdr3_nt: TGTGCCAGCAGTTTTCGAATGAGTGGCTACACCTTC
j_call: TRBJ1-2; v_call: TRBV5-1; d_call: TRBD1; clone_size: NA; cdr3_aa: CASSLTGQGYGYTF; cdr3_nt: TGCGCCAGCAGCTTAACGGGACAGGGCTATGGCTACACCTTC
j_call: TRBJ2-2; v_call: TRBV6-1; d_call: TRBD1; clone_size: NA; cdr3_aa: CASSEAGGTTGELFF; cdr3_nt: TGTGCCAGCAGTGAAGCAGGGGGCACTACCGGGGAGCTGTTTTTT
j_call: TRBJ1-2; v_call: TRBV27; d_call: NA; clone_size: NA; cdr3_aa: CASSLSADYGYTF; cdr3_nt: TGTGCCAGCAGTTTAAGTGCGGACTATGGCTACACCTTC